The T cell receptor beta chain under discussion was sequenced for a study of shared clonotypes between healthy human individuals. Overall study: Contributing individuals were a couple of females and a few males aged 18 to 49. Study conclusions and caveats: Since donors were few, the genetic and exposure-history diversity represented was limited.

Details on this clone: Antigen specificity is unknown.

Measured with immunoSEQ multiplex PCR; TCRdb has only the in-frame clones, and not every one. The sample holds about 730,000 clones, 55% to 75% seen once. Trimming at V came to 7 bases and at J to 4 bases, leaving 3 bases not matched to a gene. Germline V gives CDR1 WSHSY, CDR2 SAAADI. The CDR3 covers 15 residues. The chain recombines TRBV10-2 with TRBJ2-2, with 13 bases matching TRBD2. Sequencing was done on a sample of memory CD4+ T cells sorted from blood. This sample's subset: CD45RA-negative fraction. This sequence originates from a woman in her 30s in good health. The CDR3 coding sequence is TGCGCCAGCATTGGACTAGCGGGGGCCACCGGGGAGCTGTTTTTT. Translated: CASIGLAGATGELFF.